This T cell receptor (beta chain) comes out of a study of blood T cell repertoires in COVID-19. Across the whole study: Samples representing acute and convalescent COVID-19 were sourced from the United States, Italy and Spain. T cells, B-cell-depleted T cells, or PBMCs supplied cDNA or gDNA.

Trimming at V came to 3 bases and at J to 3 bases, leaving 17 bases not matched to a gene. The germline V gene has CDR1 MNHEY and CDR2 SMNVEV (reference sequence). CDR3 length equals 20 residues. In the original analysis: Amplified reference gene primers provided the basis for estimating nucleated cell counts. Repertoires were generated with immunoSEQ multiplex PCR, while TCRdb's copy carries only in-frame clones and drops some. V and J calls and clone size follow that table, whereas D and trimming were derived from the DNA. The sample contains 100,000 to 150,000 clones, around 88% of which appear only once.

V and J are TRBV27 and TRBJ1-1; 12 bases are a match to TRBD1. Sequences were obtained from peripheral blood. The clonotype originates from a human donor in a cohort sampled during active COVID-19. The CDR3, as DNA: TGTGCCAGCAGTTTCCGGTCCGCCGGGACAGGGGGCTTTATGTACACTGAAGCTTTCTTT. This encodes CASSFRSAGTGGFMYTEAFF.